The clone carrying this T cell receptor beta chain was found many times. The data stem from a study of Graves' ophthalmopathy and Graves' hyperthyroidism. Amplification from RNA transcripts yielded the TCR beta CDR3 regions. Scientists carried out first-round RT-PCR using HTBI primers and then a second-round multiplex PCR. TCRdb passed the multiplex PCR reads through MiXCR, listing each CDR3 protein once. The sample has 400,000 or so distinct CDR3 sequences, 15% seen once. J was trimmed by 3 bases and V by 6 bases; bases with no gene match: 6. This CDR3 is built from 14 residues. The germline CDR1 and CDR2 sequences are MNHEY and SVGEGT.

The sequence derives from a young woman with stable Graves' hyperthyroidism. The chain combines TRBV6-2 or TRBV6-3 with TRBJ2-7; TRBD2 matches at 9 bases. The source material was peripheral blood. The CDR3 is CASSLAGPHYEQYF. The CDR3 DNA reads as TGTGCCAGCAGCCTAGCGGGGCCCCACTACGAGCAGTACTTC.